The 8 T cell receptor beta chains below come from one sample, sequenced in a study of blood T cell repertoires in COVID-19. The assay was immunoSEQ multiplex PCR, and TCRdb's table has in-frame clones only and misses some. This table holds approximately 150,000 clones, roughly 84% found once. The sequencing input was PBMCs or T cells enriched from blood (not recorded which). The receptors shown here come from a man aged 55 to 69 who had recovered from COVID-19.

The chain recombines TRBV6-5 with TRBJ2-7; tentatively, D is TRBD1 (5 bases). The CDR3 has 15 residues. Germline assignment: CDR1 MNHEY and CDR2 SVGAGI. Trimming took off 0 bases at V and 6 bases at J, with 15 bases between the two ends. The CDR3 is CASSYSGLGVREQYF. CDR3 nucleotides: TGTGCCAGCAGTTACTCGGGGCTAGGCGTTCGCGAGCAGTACTTC.

The chain links TRBV7-3 to TRBJ2-1, with D possibly matching TRBD1 (6 bases). Looked up from germline, CDR1 is SGHTA and CDR2 is FQGTGA. The CDR3 is made up of 12 amino acids. V lost 4 bases and J 8 bases, leaving 9 bases between the germline ends. DNA of the CDR3: TGTGCCAGCAGCTCGTCAGGGGATGAGCAGTTCTTC. It encodes CASSSSGDEQFF.

The chain has TRBV29-1 and TRBJ2-5, with 9 bases matching TRBD1. The CDR3 has 12 amino acids. Germline trimming cut 4 bases from V and 3 bases from J; bases unmatched to any gene: 0. Germline V gene data show CDR1 as SQVTM and CDR2 as ANQGSEA. For the CDR3, the DNA is TGCAGCGTTGGGACAGGGGAAGAGACCCAGTACTTC. Encoded protein: CSVGTGEETQYF. The whole variable domain, filled in from reference TRBV29-1 and TRBJ2-5, reads SAVISQKPSRDICQRGTSLTIQCQVDSQVTMMFWYRQQPGQSLTLIATANQGSEATYESGFVIDKFPISRPNLTFSTLTVSNMSPEDSSIYLCSVGTGEETQYFGPGTRLLVL.

This clone was observed a handful of times. The chain has TRBV4-2 and TRBJ2-6; 13 bases fit TRBD2. With 4 bases clipped from V and 0 bases from J, the junction kept 0 bases outside the gene matches. Germline CDR1 and CDR2: LGHNA and YNFKEQ. This CDR3 is built from 17 residues. The CDR3, as DNA: TGTGCCAGCAGCCGACTAGCGGGAGGCTCTGGGGCCAACGTCCTGACTTTC. Translating it yields CASSRLAGGSGANVLTF.

This chain links TRBV20-1 with TRBJ1-6; D gene uncertain. Per germline, CDR1 DFQATT and CDR2 SNEGSKA (reference sequence). The CDR3 has 14 amino acids. The ends were cut back, 6 bases at V and 0 bases at J, with 9 bases in the middle. The CDR3 is CSASRNSYNSPLHF. The CDR3 DNA sequence: TGCAGTGCAAGTCGTAACTCCTATAATTCACCCCTCCACTTT.

This chain links TRBV24-1 with TRBJ1-1; TRBD1 is a possible D gene (5 bases). V lost 2 bases, J lost 3 bases, and 9 bases lay in between. The germline gives CDR1 KGHDR, CDR2 SFDVKD. The CDR3 is 14 residues long. The CDR3: CATSDWGSDTEAFF. CDR3 DNA: TGTGCCACCAGTGATTGGGGCTCGGACACTGAAGCTTTCTTT.

This clone was recorded a few times. The chain carries TRBV27 and TRBJ2-7; D not certain. This CDR3 contains 16 residues. The V gene lost 1 base and the J gene lost 5 bases, with 18 bases spanning the gap. CDR1 and CDR2 (germline): MNHEY, SMNVEV (reference sequence). The chain's CDR3 is CASSLFPPTSSDEQYF. The CDR3 DNA follows: TGTGCCAGCAGTTTATTTCCTCCTACGTCGTCCGACGAGCAGTACTTC.

The sample holds many counts of this clone. This chain links TRBV28 with TRBJ2-3; 11 nucleotides agree with TRBD1. Per germline, CDR1 MDHEN and CDR2 SYDVKM. Trimming took 5 bases from V and 6 from J; bases not matched to a gene: 7. This CDR3 has 15 amino acids. The CDR3 region has the DNA TGTGCCAGCAGTACCCGGGACAGGGGGTCGGATACGCAGTATTTT. This sequence encodes CASSTRDRGSDTQYF.